One sample yielded the 22 T cell receptor beta chains listed below, sequenced in a study of T cells in Graves' hyperthyroidism and ophthalmopathy. What was amplified from RNA transcripts were TCR beta CDR3 regions. The TCR CDR3 was amplified in a first-round RT-PCR using the HTBI primer set. TCRdb re-called the multiplex PCR reads with MiXCR, one entry per CDR3 protein. The sample carries 530,000 or so distinct CDR3 sequences, about half recorded once. Sequencing was carried out using peripheral blood or thyroid tissue (not recorded which). These receptors were obtained from a young woman with Graves' hyperthyroidism.

This clonotype showed up just once. Because the CDR3 is missing its conserved closing phenylalanine or tryptophan, this is likely a read error. The DNA is omitted, as the CDR3 cannot be located on it reliably, and the CDR3 follows TCRdb's listing. J is TRBJ1-5 and V is TRBV13. Germline V gene data show CDR1 as PRHDT and CDR2 as FYEKMQ (reference sequence). Ends included, the CDR3 has 9 residues. The CDR3 loop reads CASSLTEII.

This clonotype has ten or more counts. This chain joins TRBV29-1 and TRBJ2-7; 8 bases fit TRBD1. The length of the CDR3 is 13 residues. The J segment lost 7 bases and the V segment lost 4 bases, leaving 9 bases of the junction unmatched. CDR1 is SQVTM and CDR2 is ANQGSEA in the germline V gene. The CDR3 coding sequence is TGCAGCGTTGGCCCCAGGGGGCCAGGGGAGCAGTACTTC. This codes for CSVGPRGPGEQYF.

As concerns this clonotype: This clone may be a read error of a much larger clone one base away. It is likely a read error, because the conserved phenylalanine at the end of the CDR3 is missing. The V gene is TRBV14, the J gene TRBJ2-7; D might be TRBD2 (5 bases). In germline, CDR1 is SGHDN, CDR2 FVKESK. The CDR3 is 14 amino acids. The V end lost 3 bases, the J end lost 8 bases, and 17 bases lay between the germline ends. The CDR3 nucleotides read TGTGCCAGCAGCCAGGACTGGGGAGACATCAAGCAGTACTCC. It codes for CASSQDWGDIKQYS.

The chain links TRBV27 to TRBJ1-1, with a weak D call TRBD1 (6 bases). Germline V CDR1 and CDR2: MNHEY, SMNVEV (reference sequence). V was cut by 8 bases and J by 4 bases, with 17 bases left in between. CDR3 size: 14 residues. The CDR3 bases are TGTGCCAGCCGAAATGGGGGGCCCAGCACTGAAGCTTTCTTT. Its translation is CASRNGGPSTEAFF.

The sample holds many counts of this clonotype. The genes are TRBV7-9 and TRBJ1-4, with D possibly TRBD1 on 5 matching bases. Per the germline V gene, CDR1 is SEHNR and CDR2 is FQNEAQ (reference sequence). The CDR3 spans 15 residues. With 8 bases removed from V and 7 bases from J, the gap between germline ends came to 20 bases. CDR3 nucleotides: TGTGCCAGCGGCGCGACAGAGGGTGGAATTGAAAAACTGTTTTTT. Protein: CASGATEGGIEKLFF.

The table lists this clonotype with many counts. This chain joins TRBV7-8 and TRBJ2-2; D is unclear. CDR3 length: 14 residues. Trimming shortened V by 5 bases and J by 3 bases, and 10 bases separated the two germline ends. Germline V gene data show CDR1 as SGHVS and CDR2 as FQNEAQ. The CDR3 DNA follows: TGTGCCAGCAGCCTGCCTCGGGACACCGGGGAGCTGTTTTTT. It yields the protein CASSLPRDTGELFF. Looking up the rest from reference TRBV7-8 and TRBJ2-2 gives the full variable domain: GAGVSQSPRYKVAKRGQDVALRCDPISGHVSLFWYQQALGQGPEFLTYFQNEAQLDKSGLPSDRFFAERPEGSVSTLKIQRTQQEDSAVYLCASSLPRDTGELFFGEGSRLTVL.

This clonotype was recorded at least ten times. The rearrangement links TRBV7-9 to TRBJ1-5, with a possible D match to TRBD1 (5 bases). The CDR3 covers 15 residues. The germline V and J ends were trimmed by 5 bases and 9 bases, with 20 bases remaining between them. Germline CDR1 SEHNR, CDR2 FQNEAQ (reference sequence). The CDR3 here is CASSPPGRGGGPQHF. CDR3 nucleotide sequence: TGTGCCAGCAGCCCACCCGGAAGGGGAGGAGGGCCCCAGCATTTT.

In its sample, this clonotype was seen many times. This chain joins TRBV29-1 and TRBJ2-7, with D possibly TRBD2 on 5 matching bases. The CDR3 spans 13 residues. The germline V and J ends were trimmed by 7 bases and 5 bases, with 18 bases remaining between them. Per the germline V gene, CDR1 is SQVTM and CDR2 is ANQGSEA. CDR3 loop: CSARRSGWDEQYF. CDR3 coding DNA: TGCAGCGCCCGAAGGAGCGGCTGGGACGAGCAGTACTTC.

CDR3 sequence: CASRQGIMNTEAFF. CDR3 sequence (DNA): TGTGCTAGTCGACAGGGCATCATGAACACTGAAGCTTTCTTT. V gene TRBV2 combines with J gene TRBJ1-1, with 7 bases lining up with TRBD1. Germline V gene data show CDR1 as SNHLY and CDR2 as FYNNEI. The CDR3 covers 14 residues.

This clonotype occurred once. V gene TRBV7-2 combines with J gene TRBJ1-2; unclear D gene. The CDR3 runs to 15 residues. Per the germline V gene, CDR1 is SGHTA and CDR2 is FQGNSA. V was shortened by 6 bases and J by 5 bases, with 19 bases between the two germline ends. The CDR3 loop is CASSFGEGRYYGYTF. The CDR3 DNA reads TGTGCCAGCAGTTTTGGGGAGGGTAGATATTATGGCTACACCTTC.

On this clonotype: This clone may be a read error of a much larger clone one base away. The chain combines TRBV5-6 with TRBJ2-7; D ambiguous. This CDR3 is built from 13 residues. The germline V and J ends were trimmed by 4 bases and 5 bases, with 13 bases remaining between them. Germline lookup yields CDR1 SGHDT and CDR2 YYEEEE. Here the CDR3 DNA reads TGTGCCAGCAGCATGGCGGTTAATAACGAGCAGTACTTC. Translated: CASSMAVNNEQYF.

This clonotype was seen repeatedly, ten times or more. The chain has TRBV6-1 and TRBJ2-5, with D maybe TRBD1 (5 bases). Per the germline V gene, CDR1 is MNHNS and CDR2 is SASEGT. Trimming took off 3 bases at V and 4 bases at J, with 18 bases between the two ends. The CDR3 sequence is 16 residues long. The CDR3 nucleotides read TGTGCCAGCAGTGACGGACACCGCCCCTACACAGAGACCCAGTACTTC. It codes for CASSDGHRPYTETQYF.

The chain links TRBV27 to TRBJ1-2, with D perhaps matching TRBD1 (5 bases). Germline V gene lookup returns CDR1 MNHEY and CDR2 SMNVEV (reference sequence). Trimming shortened V by 4 bases and J by 8 bases, and 17 bases separated the two germline ends. This CDR3 region has 14 residues. CDR3 sequence reads: CASSSRDLAGGYTF. The CDR3 DNA follows: TGTGCCAGCAGTTCCCGGGACCTAGCAGGGGGCTACACCTTC.

The CDR3 nucleotides are TGTGCCAGCCACCGGGCCTTCAGGGGGAACACTGAAGCTTTCTTT. Its protein product is CASHRAFRGNTEAFF. The rearrangement links TRBV28 to TRBJ1-1, with a weak D call TRBD1 (6 bases). The V end was cut by 8 bases, the J end by 1 base, with 17 bases between. The CDR3 runs 15 residues. Germline CDR1 reads MDHEN; CDR2 reads SYDVKM.

Turning to this clonotype: An end of the junction differs from the germline gene, which may be a read error. The chain couples TRBV5-6 to TRBJ1-1; no firm D call. The CDR3 runs 14 residues. Germline V gene lookup returns CDR1 SGHDT and CDR2 YYEEEE. The CDR3 region is CASSLGTMNTGAFF. The CDR3 DNA reads as TGTGCCAGCAGCTTGGGCACGATGAACACTGGAGCTTTCTTT.

This clonotype was detected ten times or more. This chain joins TRBV7-3 and TRBJ1-1, with 8 bases lining up with TRBD1. Germline V gene data show CDR1 as SGHTA and CDR2 as FQGTGA. This CDR3 is 14 amino acids long. V gave up 5 bases and J gave up 4 bases; unmatched junction bases: 6. CDR3 in DNA: TGTGCCAGCAGCCCAACAGGGGGGGCCACTGAAGCTTTCTTT. It translates to CASSPTGGATEAFF.

The genes are TRBV3-1 and TRBJ2-2; no definite D call. The CDR3 is made up of 13 amino acids. The V and J ends lost 0 bases and 9 bases respectively, with 8 bases between them. Germline CDR1 and CDR2: LGHDT and YNNKEL (reference sequence). As DNA, the CDR3 is TGTGCCAGCAGCCAAGATCGGGCCAGGGAGCTGTTTTTT. Its protein product is CASSQDRARELFF. Based on the CDR3 plus reference TRBV3-1 and TRBJ2-2, the full variable domain is DTAVSQTPKYLVTQMGNDKSIKCEQNLGHDTMYWYKQDSKKFLKIMFSYNNKELIINETVPNRFSPKSPDKAHLNLHINSLELGDSAVYFCASSQDRARELFFGEGSRLTVL.

Worth noting for this clonotype: Germline and junction disagree at one end, which may indicate a read error. The rearrangement uses TRBV7-3 and TRBJ2-5; 11 nucleotides align to TRBD2. The CDR3 extends over 10 amino acids. Per germline, CDR1 SGHTA and CDR2 FQGTGA. For the CDR3, the DNA is TGTGCCAGCGGCCTCGGGACTAGCGGCTTC. This gives the protein CASGLGTSGF.

Turning to this clonotype: The CDR3 carries no conserved terminal phenylalanine or tryptophan, so it likely arises from a read error. The limits of the CDR3 on the DNA are not certain, so only TCRdb's listed CDR3 is given. The rearrangement joins TRBV20-1 to TRBJ1-5; TRBD1, the table's D call, was not compared with the DNA. Per the germline V gene, CDR1 is DFQATT and CDR2 is SNEGSKA (reference sequence). The CDR3 is 11 amino acids long, termini counted. The CDR3 sequence: CSARDRDRETL.

The chain joins TRBV7-9 to TRBJ2-2, with 9 bases matching TRBD1. Germline V lookup: CDR1 SEHNR, CDR2 FQNEAQ (reference sequence). This CDR3 is 17 amino acids long. V gave up 8 bases and J gave up 0 bases; unmatched junction bases: 10. CDR3 region: CASGLSRQGANTGELFF. CDR3 bases: TGTGCCAGCGGGTTAAGCCGACAGGGGGCGAACACCGGGGAGCTGTTTTTT.

This chain uses TRBV9 with TRBJ1-1; TRBD1 aligns across 7 bases. Unmatched junction bases numbered 4, after V lost 2 bases and J lost 3 bases. Germline CDR1 reads SGDLS; CDR2 reads YYNGEE. The CDR3 spans 14 residues. CDR3 loop: CASSVQGVYTEAFF. The CDR3 nucleotides are TGTGCCAGCAGCGTCCAGGGGGTTTACACTGAAGCTTTCTTT.

This clonotype was recorded many times. The rearrangement joins TRBV24-1 to TRBJ1-2; 10 bases agree with TRBD1. Germline CDR1 is KGHDR and CDR2 is SFDVKD. Trimming took 2 bases from V and 6 from J; bases not matched to a gene: 8. The CDR3 length is 16 residues. The CDR3 DNA is TGTGCCACCAGTGATTCCCTGACAGGGGGCGCCGATGGCTACACCTTC. This translates into CATSDSLTGGADGYTF.